Presented here are 9 T cell receptor beta chains from one specimen sequenced in a study of cytomegalovirus exposure and HLA in healthy donors. In the PCR, 60 Vbeta and 13 Jbeta primers were used. TCRdb keeps only in-frame clones here, not all; method: immunoSEQ multiplex PCR. This sample contains around 150,000 clones. The sample was PBMCs. The receptors here all came from a woman aged 55-75 years in good health and CMV-seronegative.

The genes are TRBV21-1 and TRBJ1-3; the D segment call TRBD1 is taken from the table without a DNA check. TRBV21-1 is tagged as a pseudogene. This CDR3 contains 20 residues. The CDR3 DNA is TGTGCCAGCAGCAAGTGGGGCTCTCAGAAGGTCTCAGCTTCTGGAAACACCATATATTTT. Translating gives CASSKWGSQKVSASGNTIYF.

The rearrangement joins TRBV18 to TRBJ2-7; TRBD2 matches at 13 bases. Losses at the gene ends were 3 bases for V and 5 bases for J; bases not matched to a gene: 1. Germline-derived CDR1 and CDR2 are KGHSH and LQKENI. The CDR3 is made up of 14 amino acids. CDR3 region: CASSPTSGGHEQYF. The CDR3 nucleotides are TGTGCCAGCTCACCGACTAGCGGGGGGCACGAGCAGTACTTC.

The chain carries TRBV7-3 and TRBJ2-1, with D maybe TRBD1 (6 bases). The ends were cut back, 5 bases at V and 7 bases at J, with 12 bases in the middle. The germline V gene has CDR1 SGHTA and CDR2 FQGTGA. The length of the CDR3 is 13 residues. The chain's CDR3 is CASSPQGLNEQFF. CDR3 nucleotide sequence: TGTGCCAGCAGCCCACAGGGTTTGAATGAGCAGTTCTTC.

J is TRBJ2-7 and V is TRBV30, with D perhaps matching TRBD2 (6 bases). Trimming shortened V by 0 bases and J by 3 bases, and 21 bases separated the two germline ends. The germline V gene encodes CDR1 GTSNPN and CDR2 SVGIG (reference sequence). This CDR3 is built from 17 residues. The DNA for the CDR3 is TGTGCCTGGAGTGTACTGAGGAGGGGCAAGGATTACTACGAGCAGTACTTC. This gives the protein CAWSVLRRGKDYYEQYF.

The chain joins TRBV19 to TRBJ2-2, with D tentatively TRBD1 (6 bases). Per the germline V gene, CDR1 is LNHDA and CDR2 is SQIVND (reference sequence). Trimming removed 3 bases from V and 0 bases from J, with 17 bases in between. The length of the CDR3 is 18 residues. CDR3 in DNA: TGTGCCAGTAGTATCGACAGGTCCTTACTGGCGAACACCGGGGAGCTGTTTTTT. This gives the protein CASSIDRSLLANTGELFF.

V and J are TRBV6-5 and TRBJ1-5; D is ambiguous. The CDR3 covers 13 residues. Trimming removed 0 bases at V and 8 bases at J, with 8 bases between. Germline V gene sequence: CDR1 MNHEY, CDR2 SVGAGI. The CDR3 loop is CASSYSGREPQHF. The CDR3 DNA reads as TGTGCCAGCAGTTACTCGGGTCGGGAGCCCCAGCATTTT.

The chain combines TRBV27 with TRBJ2-7; tentative D call: TRBD1 (6 bases). The CDR3 has 16 amino acids. The V gene lost 5 bases and the J gene lost 4 bases, with 21 bases spanning the gap. Germline V lookup: CDR1 MNHEY, CDR2 SMNVEV (reference sequence). CDR3: CASSPTDRTTPYEQYF. The CDR3 coding sequence is TGTGCCAGCAGTCCCACGGACAGAACGACACCATACGAGCAGTACTTC.

The chain joins TRBV5-5 to TRBJ2-3; D unresolved. V was trimmed by 7 bases and J by 4 bases, leaving 19 bases between them. The CDR3 consists of 15 residues. In germline, CDR1 is SGHKS, CDR2 YYEKEE (reference sequence). The CDR3 reads CASHPRLLEADTQYF. In DNA, the CDR3 is TGTGCCAGCCACCCGCGGCTACTCGAAGCAGATACGCAGTATTTT.

The V and J genes are TRBV5-1 and TRBJ1-3, with D possibly being TRBD1 (6 bases). CDR3 length: 15 residues. CDR1 SGHRS and CDR2 YFSETQ come from the germline V gene. Trimming removed 4 bases at V and 0 bases at J, with 11 bases between. In nucleotides, the CDR3 is TGCGCCAGCAGCCTGCAGGGGAGCTCTGGAAACACCATATATTTT. Amino acid sequence: CASSLQGSSGNTIYF.